Listed here are 19 T cell receptor beta chains from one sample, sequenced in a study of monozygotic twins with inflammatory bowel disease. TCRdb derives one entry per CDR3 protein from the 5' RACE reads, leaving out DNA. This listing includes nearly 450,000 distinct CDR3 sequences. Sample: blood. Receptors originate from a human donor with ulcerative colitis or Crohn's disease, or a healthy co-twin of an affected twin (not recorded which).

The genes are TRBV20-1 and TRBJ2-5. Germline V gives CDR1 DFQATT, CDR2 SNEGSKA (reference sequence). The CDR3 has 11 amino acids. Here the CDR3 reads CSASDQETQYF.

The V call is TRBV6-5, the J call TRBJ1-2. There are 12 residues in the CDR3. The germline V gene has CDR1 MNHEY and CDR2 SVGAGI. The CDR3 spells CASSYLEGGYTF.

The chain joins TRBV5-5 to TRBJ2-5; the TCRdb D gene call, TRBD1, has no DNA to confirm it. In germline, CDR1 is SGHKS, CDR2 YYEKEE (reference sequence). This CDR3 contains 15 residues. This chain's CDR3 is CASSFQGVLQETQYF. Drawing the rest from reference TRBV5-5 and TRBJ2-5, the complete variable domain is DAGVTQSPTHLIKTRGQQVTLRCSPISGHKSVSWYQQVLGQGPQFIFQYYEKEERGRGNFPDRFSARQFPNYSSELNVNALLLGDSALYLCASSFQGVLQETQYFGPGTRLLVL.

The V call is TRBV3-1, the J call TRBJ1-1; TCRdb's D gene call, TRBD1, goes unchecked for lack of DNA. The CDR3 has 13 amino acids. The V gene's germline CDR1 is LGHDT and CDR2 YNNKEL (reference sequence). The CDR3 spells CASSGTGGFEAFF.

V and J are TRBV5-1 and TRBJ2-2. The CDR3 spans 15 residues. Germline V CDR1 and CDR2: SGHRS, YFSETQ. The CDR3 reads CASSLDGGNTGELFF. Looking up the rest from reference TRBV5-1 and TRBJ2-2 gives the full variable domain: KAGVTQTPRYLIKTRGQQVTLSCSPISGHRSVSWYQQTPGQGLQFLFEYFSETQRNKGNFPGRFSGRQFSNSRSEMNVSTLELGDSALYLCASSLDGGNTGELFFGEGSRLTVL.

V and J are TRBV5-1 and TRBJ2-3; TCRdb's D call of TRBD1 is untestable without DNA. The CDR3 spans 16 residues. Germline lookup yields CDR1 SGHRS and CDR2 YFSETQ. The CDR3 region is CASSLESGTRGDTQYF.

CDR3: CASSLDREGSYEQYF. The rearrangement links TRBV7-9 to TRBJ2-7; TCRdb indicates TRBD1, and absent DNA this call remains unverified. Per germline, CDR1 SEHNR and CDR2 FQNEAQ (reference sequence). The CDR3 runs 15 residues.

The V and J genes are TRBV24-1 and TRBJ2-1; no DNA is available, so the TRBD2 call from TCRdb remains unchecked. The germline V gene encodes CDR1 KGHDR and CDR2 SFDVKD. The CDR3 is 15 residues long. The CDR3 spells CATSDPGLAGDEQFF.

The chain joins TRBV7-8 to TRBJ1-1. Germline V CDR1 and CDR2: SGHVS, FQNEAQ. The CDR3 runs to 14 residues. This CDR3 reads CASSHGRLNTEAFF.

This chain links TRBV7-2 with TRBJ2-3; TCRdb selects TRBD2, and the lack of DNA leaves this call unchecked. Germline V gene lookup returns CDR1 SGHTA and CDR2 FQGNSA. The CDR3 runs to 16 residues. The CDR3 sequence is CASSSPSGGTTDTQYF.

The V call is TRBV5-1, the J call TRBJ2-3; TCRdb's D gene call, TRBD1, goes unchecked for lack of DNA. The CDR3 runs 14 residues. CDR1 and CDR2 (germline): SGHRS, YFSETQ. The CDR3 loop reads CASTDGGWTDTQYF.

CDR3: CSAGRIDLTDTQYF. The chain combines TRBV29-1 with TRBJ2-3; without DNA, the TCRdb call of TRBD1 cannot be checked. Germline V CDR1 and CDR2: SQVTM, ANQGSEA. This CDR3 is 14 amino acids long.

The chain carries TRBV6-6 and TRBJ1-6. From germline, CDR1 is MNHNY and CDR2 SVGAGI (reference sequence). CDR3 length: 14 amino acids. The CDR3 spells CASSSNRAGSPLHF.

The chain carries TRBV11-2 and TRBJ2-1; TCRdb calls TRBD1, which cannot be checked without DNA. The germline gives CDR1 SGHAT, CDR2 FQNNGV. The CDR3 has 13 amino acids. The CDR3 here is CASDPGNYNEQFF.

The rearrangement links TRBV7-8 to TRBJ1-4; the TCRdb call, TRBD1, lacks DNA for checking. The germline V gene has CDR1 SGHVS and CDR2 FQNEAQ. This CDR3 region has 17 residues. The CDR3: CASSPAAGGRTNEKLFF.

This chain connects TRBV20-1 to TRBJ2-2; TCRdb returns TRBD1, unconfirmable since there is no DNA. Germline values: CDR1 DFQATT, CDR2 SNEGSKA (reference sequence). The CDR3 runs 16 residues. CDR3: CSALDRGPANTGELFF.

The rearrangement links TRBV20-1 to TRBJ2-7. Germline-derived CDR1 and CDR2 are DFQATT and SNEGSKA (reference sequence). The CDR3 is 13 residues long. CDR3 sequence reads: CSATDPSKDEQYF.

The chain employs TRBV4-1 and TRBJ2-5; TCRdb selects TRBD1, and the lack of DNA leaves this call unchecked. Per germline, CDR1 MGHRA and CDR2 YSYEKL. This CDR3 has 15 amino acids. The CDR3 spells CASSGGTDLQETQYF.

The J gene is TRBJ2-7, the V gene TRBV12-3 or TRBV12-4; TCRdb calls TRBD1, which cannot be checked without DNA. CDR3 length equals 14 residues. CDR3 amino acids: CASSRGQNNYEQYF.